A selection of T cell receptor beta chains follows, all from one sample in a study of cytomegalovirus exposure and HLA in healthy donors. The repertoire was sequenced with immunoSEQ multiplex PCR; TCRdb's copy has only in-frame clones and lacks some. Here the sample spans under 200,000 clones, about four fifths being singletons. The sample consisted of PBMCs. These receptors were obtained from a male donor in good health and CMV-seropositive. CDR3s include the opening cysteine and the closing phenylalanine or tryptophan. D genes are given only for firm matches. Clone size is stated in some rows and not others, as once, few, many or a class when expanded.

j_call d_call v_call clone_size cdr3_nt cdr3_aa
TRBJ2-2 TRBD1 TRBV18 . TGTGCCAGCTCACCCGGGACAGGGGGCTATCGCACCGGGGAGCTGTTTTTT CASSPGTGGYRTGELFF
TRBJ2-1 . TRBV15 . TGTGCCACCAGTCTAGGAGGCGCCTACAATGAGCAGTTCTTC CATSLGGAYNEQFF
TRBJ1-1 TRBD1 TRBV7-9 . TGTGCCAGCAGTGACAGGGCCCCTGAAGCTTTCTTT CASSDRAPEAFF
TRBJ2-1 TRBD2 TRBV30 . TGTGCCTGGAGGTTGGGTCCGGGCGGGAGCCCCTACAATGAGCAGTTCTTC CAWRLGPGGSPYNEQFF
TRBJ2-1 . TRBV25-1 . TGTGCCAGCAGTGCTAACTCCGAAGAGTTCTTC CASSANSEEFF
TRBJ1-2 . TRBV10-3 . TGTGCCATCAGTGAGTCGGAGGTCAACTATGGCTACACCTTC CAISESEVNYGYTF
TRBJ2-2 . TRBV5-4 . TGTGCCAGCAGGCTAAGTACCGGGGAGCTGTTTTTT CASRLSTGELFF
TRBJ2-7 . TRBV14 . TGTGCCAGCAGCCATTTGGGCAGGCCGTACGAGCAGTACTTC CASSHLGRPYEQYF
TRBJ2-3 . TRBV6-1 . TGTGCCAGCAGATTGACAGCCGCTAGCACAGATACGCAGTATTTT CASRLTAASTDTQYF
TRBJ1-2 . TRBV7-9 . TGTGCCAGCGGGTCGGACGGCAGGAGGGATGGCTACACCTTC CASGSDGRRDGYTF
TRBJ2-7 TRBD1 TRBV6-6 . TGTGCCAGCAGTGTACCGGGACAGGGGCTCGAGCAGTACTTC CASSVPGQGLEQYF
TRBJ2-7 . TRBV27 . TGTGCCAGCAGTCCAGGGGACGGGCTTAGCTCCTACGAGCAGTACTTC CASSPGDGLSSYEQYF
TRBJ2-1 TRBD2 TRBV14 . TGTGCCAGCAGCCTGAACCCTGGACTAGCGGGGGGCTACTACAATGAGCAGTTCTTC CASSLNPGLAGGYYNEQFF
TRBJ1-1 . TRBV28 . TGTGCCATCGGGACATCCATCGGAGCTTTCTTT CAIGTSIGAFF
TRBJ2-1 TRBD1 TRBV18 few TGTGCCAGCTCACCGCAGACAGGGGTCCATGAGCAGTTCTTC CASSPQTGVHEQFF
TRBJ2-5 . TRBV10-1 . TGCGCCAGCAGCCCAGAGACGGGGACCCAGTACTTC CASSPETGTQYF
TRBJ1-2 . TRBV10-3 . TGTGCCACCCGGGACAACGACTATGGCTACACCTTC CATRDNDYGYTF
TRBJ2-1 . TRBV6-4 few TGTGCCAGCAGTGGAGAAGGGGCGCCCTACAATGAGCAGTTCTTC CASSGEGAPYNEQFF
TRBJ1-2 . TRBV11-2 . TGTGCCAGCAGCTGGACAGTGGTTCGGTATGGCTACACCTTC CASSWTVVRYGYTF
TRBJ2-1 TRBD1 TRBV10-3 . TGTGCCATCAGTGACGGGACAGGGAAATACAATGAGCAGTTCTTC CAISDGTGKYNEQFF
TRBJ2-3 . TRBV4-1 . TGCGCCAGCAGCCAAGAAGCCGCGCGTTTGGCGCAGTATTTT CASSQEAARLAQYF
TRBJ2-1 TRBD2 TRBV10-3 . TGTGCCATCAGTGAGGCCCCCTGGGACTACAAGCAGTTCTTC CAISEAPWDYKQFF
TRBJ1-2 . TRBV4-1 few TGCGCCAGCAGCCAAGAGTCCGTCGGGGTCTTCGATAGGGATGGCTACACCTTC CASSQESVGVFDRDGYTF
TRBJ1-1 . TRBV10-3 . TGTGCCATCAATTCTTTGCAGGGAGGGGACACTGAAGCTTTCTTT CAINSLQGGDTEAFF
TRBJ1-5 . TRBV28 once TGTGCCAGCAGCTACGATAGCAATCAGCCCCAGCATTTT CASSYDSNQPQHF
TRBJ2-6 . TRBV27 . TGTGCCAGCAGTTTTTTTGGGGTTGCTGGGGCCAACGGCCTGACTTTC CASSFFGVAGANGLTF
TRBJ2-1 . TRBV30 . TGTGCCTGGAGGGAACCTAGCTCCTACAATGAGCAGTTCTTC CAWREPSSYNEQFF
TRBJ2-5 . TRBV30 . TGTGCCTGGAGATGGGGCCCCCAAGAGACCCAGTACTTC CAWRWGPQETQYF
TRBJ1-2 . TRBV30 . TGTGCCGGAAGTCTGACGGGAGGCTACACCTTC CAGSLTGGYTF
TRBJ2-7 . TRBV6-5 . TGTGCCAGCAGTAAGGGGAACTACGAGCAGTACTTC CASSKGNYEQYF
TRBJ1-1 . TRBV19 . TGTGCCAGTAATTGGGGCGGCAGGGGTAACACTGAAGCTTTCTTT CASNWGGRGNTEAFF
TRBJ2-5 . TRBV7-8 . TGTGCCAGCAGCTTAAGGGGGGGAGAGACCCAGTACTTC CASSLRGGETQYF
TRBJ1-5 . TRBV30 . TGTGCCTGGAGCGAAGGGACATATAGCAATCAGCCCCAGCATTTT CAWSEGTYSNQPQHF
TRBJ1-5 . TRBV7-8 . TGTGCCAGCAGCTTAGGTTTGGGGAGATCCCCCCTATCGTATCAGTCCCAGCATTTT CASSLGLGRSPLSYQSQHF
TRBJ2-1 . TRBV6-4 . TGTGCCAGCAGCCGATCAGCGAATTCCTACAATGAGCAGTTCTTC CASSRSANSYNEQFF
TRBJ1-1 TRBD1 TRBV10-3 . TGTGCCATCAGTGAAGGGGACAGGTTGAACACTGAAGCTTTCTTT CAISEGDRLNTEAFF
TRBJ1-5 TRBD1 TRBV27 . TGTGCCAGCAGTTTATACAATTCAGGGGGCGGCGGTCAGCCCCAGCATTTT CASSLYNSGGGGQPQHF
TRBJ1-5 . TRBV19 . TGTGCCAGTAGTAGGAGCGGGACGGCACAGGGTCAGCCCCAGCATTTT CASSRSGTAQGQPQHF
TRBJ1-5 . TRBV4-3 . TGCGCCAGCAGCCAAGAAATCAGGGGTAGCCAGCCCCAGCATTTT CASSQEIRGSQPQHF
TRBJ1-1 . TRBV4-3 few TGCGCCAGCAGCCAGGGGAGGGAGATGAACACTGAAGCTTTCTTT CASSQGREMNTEAFF
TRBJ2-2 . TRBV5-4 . TGTGCCAGCAGCGTGGGGCCGGGGACGAACACCGGGGAGCTGTTTTTT CASSVGPGTNTGELFF
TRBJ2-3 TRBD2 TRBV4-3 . TGCGCCAGCAGCCCACACGTTGGCGGGAGGGCACTGGGAGATACGCAGTATTTT CASSPHVGGRALGDTQYF
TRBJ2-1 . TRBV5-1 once TGCGCCAGCAGCTTACGGACAGCCCCTTCCTACAATGAGCAGTTCTTC CASSLRTAPSYNEQFF
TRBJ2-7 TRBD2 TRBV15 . TGTGCCACCAGCAGAGATCTAGCGGGAGGTTCTTTTAAGTACTTC CATSRDLAGGSFKYF
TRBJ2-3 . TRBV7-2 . TGTGCCAGCAGCTTAGGTGGAGCGGGTACGCAGTATTTT CASSLGGAGTQYF
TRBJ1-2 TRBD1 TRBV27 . TGTGCCAGCAGTTTATCGACCGGATGGGACAGGAAAAACGGCTACACCTTC CASSLSTGWDRKNGYTF
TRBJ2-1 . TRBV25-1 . TGTGCCAGCAGTGATCGACAGATCTCCTACAATGAGCAGTTCTTC CASSDRQISYNEQFF
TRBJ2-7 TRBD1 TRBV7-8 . TGTGCCAGCAGCTTAAGTCTGGACAGGGGGTCGTACCAGCAGTACTTC CASSLSLDRGSYQQYF
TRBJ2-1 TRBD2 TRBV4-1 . TGCGCCAGCACCCCAATCCCCGGACTAGTACTAGTCAATGAGCAGTTCTTC CASTPIPGLVLVNEQFF
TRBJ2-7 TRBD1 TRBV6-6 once TGTGCCAGCAACACGGGACAGGGCATCCACGAGCAGTACTTC CASNTGQGIHEQYF
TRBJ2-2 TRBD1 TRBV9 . TGTGCCAGCAGCGCGGGACAGGGCGACACCGGGGAGCTGTTTTTT CASSAGQGDTGELFF
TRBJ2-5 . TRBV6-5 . TGTGCCAGCAGAAAAACCGGGACACAAGAGACCCAGTACTTC CASRKTGTQETQYF
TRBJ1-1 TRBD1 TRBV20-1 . TGCAGTGCTCGAGGACAGGGTGAAGCTTTCTTT CSARGQGEAFF
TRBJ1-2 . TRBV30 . TGTGCCTGGAGCCAGAACTATGGCTACACCTTC CAWSQNYGYTF
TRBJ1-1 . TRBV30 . TGTGCCTGGAGTGTACTAGGGACTAACACTGAAGCTTTCTTT CAWSVLGTNTEAFF